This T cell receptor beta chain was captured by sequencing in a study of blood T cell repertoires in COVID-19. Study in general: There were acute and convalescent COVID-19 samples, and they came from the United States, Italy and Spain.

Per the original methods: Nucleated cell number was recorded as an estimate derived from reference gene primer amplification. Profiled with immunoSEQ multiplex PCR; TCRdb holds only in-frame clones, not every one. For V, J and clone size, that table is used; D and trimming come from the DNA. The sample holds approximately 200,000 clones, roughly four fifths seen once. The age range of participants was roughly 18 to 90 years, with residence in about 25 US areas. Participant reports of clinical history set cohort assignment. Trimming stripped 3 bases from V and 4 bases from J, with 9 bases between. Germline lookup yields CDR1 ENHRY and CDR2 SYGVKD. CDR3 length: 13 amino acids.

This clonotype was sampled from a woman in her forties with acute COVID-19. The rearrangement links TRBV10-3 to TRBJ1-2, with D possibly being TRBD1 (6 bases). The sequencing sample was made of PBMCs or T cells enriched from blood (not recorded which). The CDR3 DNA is TGTGCCATCAGTGATACGGACAGCTATGGCTACACCTTC. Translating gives CAISDTDSYGYTF.